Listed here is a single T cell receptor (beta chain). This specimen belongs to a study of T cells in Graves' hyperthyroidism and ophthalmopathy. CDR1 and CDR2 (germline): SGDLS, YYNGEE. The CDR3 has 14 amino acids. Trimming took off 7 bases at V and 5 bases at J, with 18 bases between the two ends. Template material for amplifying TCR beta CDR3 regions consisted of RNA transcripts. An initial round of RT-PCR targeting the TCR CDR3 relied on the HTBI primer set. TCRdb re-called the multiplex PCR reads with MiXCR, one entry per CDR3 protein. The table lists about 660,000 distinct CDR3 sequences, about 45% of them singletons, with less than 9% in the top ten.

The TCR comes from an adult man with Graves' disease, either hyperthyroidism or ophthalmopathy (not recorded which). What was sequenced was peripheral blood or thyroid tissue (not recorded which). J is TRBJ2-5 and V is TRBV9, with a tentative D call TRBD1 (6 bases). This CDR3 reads CASSPRAGEETQYF. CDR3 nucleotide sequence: TGTGCCAGCTCACCACGGGCAGGGGAGGAGACCCAGTACTTC.